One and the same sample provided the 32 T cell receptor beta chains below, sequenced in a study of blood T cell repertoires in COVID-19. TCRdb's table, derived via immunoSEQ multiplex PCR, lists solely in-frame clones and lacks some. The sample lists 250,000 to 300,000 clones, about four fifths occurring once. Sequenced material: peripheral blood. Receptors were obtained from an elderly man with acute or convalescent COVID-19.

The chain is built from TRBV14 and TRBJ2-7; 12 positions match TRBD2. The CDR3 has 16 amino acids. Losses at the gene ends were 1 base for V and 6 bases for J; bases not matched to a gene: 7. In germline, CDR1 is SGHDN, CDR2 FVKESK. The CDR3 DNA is TGTGCCAGCAGCCAAGTCCTAGCGGGGGGGCCAGGCGAGCAGTACTTC. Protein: CASSQVLAGGPGEQYF.

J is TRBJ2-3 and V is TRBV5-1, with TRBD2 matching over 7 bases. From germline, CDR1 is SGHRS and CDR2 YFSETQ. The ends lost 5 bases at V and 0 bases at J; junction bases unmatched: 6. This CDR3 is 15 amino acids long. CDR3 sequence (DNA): TGCGCCAGCAGGTCTAGCGGAACTAGCACAGATACGCAGTATTTT. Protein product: CASRSSGTSTDTQYF.

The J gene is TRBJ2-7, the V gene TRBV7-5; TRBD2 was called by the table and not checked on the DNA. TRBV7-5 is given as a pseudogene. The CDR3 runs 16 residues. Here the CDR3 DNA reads TGTGTCAGAAGCGGGGGACTAGCGGGAGCCTCCTACGAGCAGTACTTC. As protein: CVRSGGLAGASYEQYF.

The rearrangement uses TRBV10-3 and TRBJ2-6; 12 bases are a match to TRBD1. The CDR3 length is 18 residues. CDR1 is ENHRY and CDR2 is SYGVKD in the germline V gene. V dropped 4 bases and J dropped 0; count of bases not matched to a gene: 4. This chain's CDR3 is CAISVGQGAVSGANVLTF. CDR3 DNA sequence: TGTGCCATCAGTGTGGGACAGGGGGCAGTCTCTGGGGCCAACGTCCTGACTTTC.

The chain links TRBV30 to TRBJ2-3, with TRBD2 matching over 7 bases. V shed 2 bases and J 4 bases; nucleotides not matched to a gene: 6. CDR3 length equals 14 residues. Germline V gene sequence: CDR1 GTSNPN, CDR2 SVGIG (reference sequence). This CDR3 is CAWSPAGAADTQYF. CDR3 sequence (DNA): TGTGCCTGGAGTCCTGCGGGAGCGGCAGATACGCAGTATTTT.

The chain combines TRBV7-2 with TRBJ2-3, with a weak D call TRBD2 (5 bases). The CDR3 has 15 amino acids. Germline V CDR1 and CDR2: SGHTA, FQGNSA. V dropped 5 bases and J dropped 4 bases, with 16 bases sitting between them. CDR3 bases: TGTGCCAGCAGCCTGAGTCGAGGGAATGCAGATACGCAGTATTTT. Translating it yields CASSLSRGNADTQYF.

CDR3 amino acids: CASSLMAGRRETQYF. CDR3 bases: TGTGCCAGCAGCCTGATGGCGGGACGTCGGGAGACCCAGTACTTC. The chain has TRBV3-1 (or the pseudogene TRBV3-2) and TRBJ2-5, with D possibly matching TRBD2 (6 bases). CDR3 size: 15 residues. With 4 bases removed from V and 5 bases from J, the gap between germline ends came to 17 bases. Germline V gene data show CDR1 as LGHDT and CDR2 as YNNKEL (reference sequence).

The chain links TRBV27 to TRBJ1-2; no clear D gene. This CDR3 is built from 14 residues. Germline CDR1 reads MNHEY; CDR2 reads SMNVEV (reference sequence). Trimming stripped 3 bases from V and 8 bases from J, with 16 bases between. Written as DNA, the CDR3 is TGTGCCAGCAGTTTCCGACCCTTATCGGGGGGCTACACCTTC. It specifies CASSFRPLSGGYTF.

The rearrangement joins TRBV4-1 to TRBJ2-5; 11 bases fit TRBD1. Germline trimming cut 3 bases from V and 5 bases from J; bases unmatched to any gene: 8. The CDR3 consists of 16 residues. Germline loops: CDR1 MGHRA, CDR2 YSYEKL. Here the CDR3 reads CASSQWGDRGLETQYF. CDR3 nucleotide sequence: TGCGCCAGCAGCCAGTGGGGGGACAGGGGGTTGGAGACCCAGTACTTC.

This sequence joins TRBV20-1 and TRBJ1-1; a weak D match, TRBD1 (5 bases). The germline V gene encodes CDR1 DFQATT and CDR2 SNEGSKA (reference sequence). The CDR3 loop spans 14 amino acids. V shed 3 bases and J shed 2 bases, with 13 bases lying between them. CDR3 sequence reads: CSASYGTVNTEAFF. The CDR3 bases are TGCAGTGCTAGTTATGGGACTGTCAACACTGAAGCTTTCTTT.

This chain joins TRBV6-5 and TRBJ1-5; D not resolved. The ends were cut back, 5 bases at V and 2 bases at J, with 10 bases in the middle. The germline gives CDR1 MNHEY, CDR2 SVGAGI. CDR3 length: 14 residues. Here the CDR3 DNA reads TGTGCCAGCAGTACTGACATGGGCAATCAGCCCCAGCATTTT. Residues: CASSTDMGNQPQHF.

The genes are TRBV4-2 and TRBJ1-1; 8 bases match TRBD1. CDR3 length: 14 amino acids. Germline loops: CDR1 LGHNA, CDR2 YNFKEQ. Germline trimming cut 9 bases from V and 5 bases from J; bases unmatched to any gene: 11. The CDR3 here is CASRPDRGGTEAFF. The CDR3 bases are TGTGCCAGTCGACCCGACAGGGGTGGGACTGAAGCTTTCTTT.

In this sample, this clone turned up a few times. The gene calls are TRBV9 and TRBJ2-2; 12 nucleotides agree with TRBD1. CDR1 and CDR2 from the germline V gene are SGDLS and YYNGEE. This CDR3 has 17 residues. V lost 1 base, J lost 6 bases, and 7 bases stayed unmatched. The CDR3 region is CASSVTAGTGGPGELFF. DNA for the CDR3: TGTGCCAGCAGCGTAACCGCGGGGACAGGGGGCCCCGGGGAGCTGTTTTTT. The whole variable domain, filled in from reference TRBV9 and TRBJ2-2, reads DSGVTQTPKHLITATGQRVTLRCSPRSGDLSVYWYQQSLDQGLQFLIQYYNGEERAKGNILERFSAQQFPDLHSELNLSSLELGDSALYFCASSVTAGTGGPGELFFGEGSRLTVL.

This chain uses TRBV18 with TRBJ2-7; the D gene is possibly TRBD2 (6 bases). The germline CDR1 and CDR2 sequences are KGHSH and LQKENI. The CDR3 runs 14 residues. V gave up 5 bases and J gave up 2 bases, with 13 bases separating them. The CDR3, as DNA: TGTGCCAGCTCATACCCCCGGGAGCCCTACGAGCAGTACTTC. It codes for CASSYPREPYEQYF. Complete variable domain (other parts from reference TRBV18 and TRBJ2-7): NAGVMQNPRHLVRRRGQEARLRCSPMKGHSHVYWYRQLPEEGLKFMVYLQKENIIDESGMPKERFSAEFPKEGPSILRIQQVVRGDSAAYFCASSYPREPYEQYFGPGTRLTVT.

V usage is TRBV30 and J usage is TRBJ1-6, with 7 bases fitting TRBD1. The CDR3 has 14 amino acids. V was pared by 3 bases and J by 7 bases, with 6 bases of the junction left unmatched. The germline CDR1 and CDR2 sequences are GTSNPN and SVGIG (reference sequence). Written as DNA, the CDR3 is TGTGCCTGGAGCCGCAGGGGGAGGAATTCACCCCTCCACTTT. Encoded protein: CAWSRRGRNSPLHF.

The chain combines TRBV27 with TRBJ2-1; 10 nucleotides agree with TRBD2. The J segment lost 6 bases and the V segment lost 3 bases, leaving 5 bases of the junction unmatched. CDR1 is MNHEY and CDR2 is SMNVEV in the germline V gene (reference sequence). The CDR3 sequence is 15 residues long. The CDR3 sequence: CASSFRVAGGNEQFF. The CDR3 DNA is TGTGCCAGCAGTTTCCGGGTAGCGGGAGGCAATGAGCAGTTCTTC.

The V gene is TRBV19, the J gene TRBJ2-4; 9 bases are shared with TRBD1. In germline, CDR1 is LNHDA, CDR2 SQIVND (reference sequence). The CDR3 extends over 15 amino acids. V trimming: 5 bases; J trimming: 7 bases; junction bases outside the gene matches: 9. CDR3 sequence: CASSPWTGVGNIQYF. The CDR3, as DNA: TGTGCCAGTAGTCCTTGGACAGGGGTAGGGAACATTCAGTACTTC.

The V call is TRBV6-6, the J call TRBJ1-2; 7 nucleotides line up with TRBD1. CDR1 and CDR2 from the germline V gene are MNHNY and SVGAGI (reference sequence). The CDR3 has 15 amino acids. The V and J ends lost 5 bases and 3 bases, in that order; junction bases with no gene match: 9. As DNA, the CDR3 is TGTGCCAGCAGTCAACCCAGGGGGTTAGACTATGGCTACACCTTC. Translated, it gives CASSQPRGLDYGYTF.

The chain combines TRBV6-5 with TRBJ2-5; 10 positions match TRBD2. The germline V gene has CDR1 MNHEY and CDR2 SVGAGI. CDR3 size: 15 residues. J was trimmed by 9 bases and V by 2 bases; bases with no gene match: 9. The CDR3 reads CASSYGLAGEYAQYF. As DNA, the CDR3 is TGTGCCAGCAGTTACGGGCTAGCGGGAGAGTACGCCCAGTACTTC.

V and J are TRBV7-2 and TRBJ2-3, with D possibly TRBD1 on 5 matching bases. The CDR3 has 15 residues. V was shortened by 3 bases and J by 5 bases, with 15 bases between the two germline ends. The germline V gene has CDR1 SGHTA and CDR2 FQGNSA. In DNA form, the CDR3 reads TGTGCCAGCAGCTTTAGGGGCTTTTCCATAGATACGCAGTATTTT. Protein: CASSFRGFSIDTQYF.

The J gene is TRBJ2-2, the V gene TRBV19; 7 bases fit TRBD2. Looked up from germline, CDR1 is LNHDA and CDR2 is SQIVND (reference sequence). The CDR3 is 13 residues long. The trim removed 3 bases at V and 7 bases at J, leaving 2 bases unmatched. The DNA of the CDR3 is TGTGCCAGTAGTATCGCGGGGGTCGGGGAGCTGTTTTTT. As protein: CASSIAGVGELFF.

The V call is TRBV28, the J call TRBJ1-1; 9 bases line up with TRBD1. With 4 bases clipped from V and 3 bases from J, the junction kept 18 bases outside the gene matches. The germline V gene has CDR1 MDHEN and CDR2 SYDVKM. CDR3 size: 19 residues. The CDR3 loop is CASSSRPWVTGGGYTEAFF. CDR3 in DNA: TGTGCCAGCAGTTCCCGTCCTTGGGTGACAGGGGGTGGGTACACTGAAGCTTTCTTT. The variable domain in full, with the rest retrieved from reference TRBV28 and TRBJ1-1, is DVKVTQSSRYLVKRTGEKVFLECVQDMDHENMFWYRQDPGLGLRLIYFSYDVKMKEKGDIPEGYSVSREKKERFSLILESASTNQTSMYLCASSSRPWVTGGGYTEAFFGQGTRLTVV.

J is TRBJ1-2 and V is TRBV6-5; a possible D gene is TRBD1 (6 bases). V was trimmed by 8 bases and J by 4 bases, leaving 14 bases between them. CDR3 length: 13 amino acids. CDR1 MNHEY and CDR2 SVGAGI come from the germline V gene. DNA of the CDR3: TGTGCCAGCGCCGGACAGCTTTTCTATGGCTACACCTTC. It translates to CASAGQLFYGYTF.

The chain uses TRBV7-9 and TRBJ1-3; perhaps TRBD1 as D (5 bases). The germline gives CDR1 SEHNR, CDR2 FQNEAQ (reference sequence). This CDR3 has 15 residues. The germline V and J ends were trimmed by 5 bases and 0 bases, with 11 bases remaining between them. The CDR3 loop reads CASSKADSSGNTIYF. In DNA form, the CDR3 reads TGTGCCAGCAGCAAAGCCGACAGCTCTGGAAACACCATATATTTT.

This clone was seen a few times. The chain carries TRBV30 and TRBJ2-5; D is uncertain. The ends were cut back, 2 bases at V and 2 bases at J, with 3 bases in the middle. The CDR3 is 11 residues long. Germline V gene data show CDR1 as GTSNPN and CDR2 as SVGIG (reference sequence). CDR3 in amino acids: CAWSLQETQYF. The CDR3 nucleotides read TGTGCCTGGAGTCTACAAGAGACCCAGTACTTC.

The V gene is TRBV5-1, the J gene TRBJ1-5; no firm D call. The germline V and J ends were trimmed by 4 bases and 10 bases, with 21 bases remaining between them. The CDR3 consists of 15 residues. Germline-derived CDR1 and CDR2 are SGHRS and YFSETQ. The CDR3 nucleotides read TGCGCCAGCAGCCCCGGGCCGGGAGCTGAGCAACCCCAGCATTTT. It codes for CASSPGPGAEQPQHF.

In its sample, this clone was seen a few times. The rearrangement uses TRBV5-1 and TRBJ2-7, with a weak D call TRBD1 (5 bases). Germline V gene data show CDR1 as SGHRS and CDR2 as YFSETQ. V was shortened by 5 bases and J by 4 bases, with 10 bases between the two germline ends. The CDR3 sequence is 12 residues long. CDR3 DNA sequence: TGCGCCAGCAGGCAGACAGAATACGAGCAGTACTTC. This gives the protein CASRQTEYEQYF. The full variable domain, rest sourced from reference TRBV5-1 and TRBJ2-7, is KAGVTQTPRYLIKTRGQQVTLSCSPISGHRSVSWYQQTPGQGLQFLFEYFSETQRNKGNFPGRFSGRQFSNSRSEMNVSTLELGDSALYLCASRQTEYEQYFGPGTRLTVT.

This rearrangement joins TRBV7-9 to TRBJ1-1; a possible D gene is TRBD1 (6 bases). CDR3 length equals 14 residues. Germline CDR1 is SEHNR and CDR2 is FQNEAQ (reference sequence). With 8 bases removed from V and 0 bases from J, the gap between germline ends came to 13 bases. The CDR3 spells CASSRQELNTEAFF. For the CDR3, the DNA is TGTGCCAGCTCCAGACAGGAGTTGAACACTGAAGCTTTCTTT.

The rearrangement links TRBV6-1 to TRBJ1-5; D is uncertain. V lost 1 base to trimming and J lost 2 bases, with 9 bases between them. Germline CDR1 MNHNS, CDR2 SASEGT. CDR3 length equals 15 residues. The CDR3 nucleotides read TGTGCCAGCAGTGAAGGACATAATGGCAATCAGCCCCAGCATTTT. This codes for CASSEGHNGNQPQHF.

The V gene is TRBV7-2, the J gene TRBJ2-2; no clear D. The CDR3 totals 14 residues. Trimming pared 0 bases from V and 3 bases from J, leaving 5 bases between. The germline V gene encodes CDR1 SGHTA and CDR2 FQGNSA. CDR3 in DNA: TGTGCCAGCAGCTTAGCGTTCGACACCGGGGAGCTGTTTTTT. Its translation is CASSLAFDTGELFF.

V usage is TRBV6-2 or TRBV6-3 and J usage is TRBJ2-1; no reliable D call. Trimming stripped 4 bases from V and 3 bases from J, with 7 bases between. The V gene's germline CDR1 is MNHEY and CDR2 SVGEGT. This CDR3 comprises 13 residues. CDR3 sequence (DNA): TGTGCCAGCAGTTGGGCCGTCTACAATGAGCAGTTCTTC. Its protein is CASSWAVYNEQFF.

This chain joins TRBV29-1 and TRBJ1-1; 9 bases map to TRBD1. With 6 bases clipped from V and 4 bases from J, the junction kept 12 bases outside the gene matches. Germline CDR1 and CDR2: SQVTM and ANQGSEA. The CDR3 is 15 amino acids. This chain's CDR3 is CSVFFILTGGTEAFF. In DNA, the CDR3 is TGCAGCGTCTTTTTTATACTGACAGGGGGCACTGAAGCTTTCTTT.